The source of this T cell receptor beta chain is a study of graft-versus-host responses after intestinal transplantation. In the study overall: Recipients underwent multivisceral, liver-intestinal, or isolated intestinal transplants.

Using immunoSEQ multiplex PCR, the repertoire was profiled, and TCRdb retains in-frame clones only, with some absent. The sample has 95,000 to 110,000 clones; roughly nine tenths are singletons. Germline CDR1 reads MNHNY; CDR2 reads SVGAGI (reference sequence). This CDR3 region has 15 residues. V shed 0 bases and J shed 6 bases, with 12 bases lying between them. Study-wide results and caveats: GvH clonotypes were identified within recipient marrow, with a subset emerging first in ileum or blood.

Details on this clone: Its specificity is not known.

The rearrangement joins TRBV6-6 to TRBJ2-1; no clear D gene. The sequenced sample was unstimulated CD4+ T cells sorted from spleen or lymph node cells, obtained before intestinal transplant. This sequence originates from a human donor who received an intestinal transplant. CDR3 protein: CASSYSIFGANEQFF. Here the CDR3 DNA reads TGTGCCAGCAGTTACTCTATTTTCGGTGCCAATGAGCAGTTCTTC.